This is a list of T cell receptor beta chains from one sample in a study of cytomegalovirus exposure and HLA in healthy donors. Only in-frame clones appear in the TCRdb table, and some are missing; sequencing was by immunoSEQ multiplex PCR. The sample includes 160,000 or so clones, about 82% seen only once; the top ten take 5.5% to 8%. Sequenced input: PBMCs. These TCRs come from a woman aged 25 to 39 in good health and CMV-seropositive. The CDR3 runs from the conserved cysteine through the conserved F or W. A D gene is named only where the DNA matches it firmly. Some rows have no size entry. The others give once, few or many, or a class for an expanded clone.

>TRBJ1-4|.|TRBV4-3|18|.
TGCGCCAGCAGCCAAGATTGGGAGGGGATGGCAACTAATGAAAAACTGTTTTTT
CASSQDWEGMATNEKLFF
>TRBJ2-5|.|TRBV4-3|18|TRBD2
TGCGCCAGCAGCCATCAAGGACTAGCGGGGGGTGGGGGGGAGACCCAGTACTTC
CASSHQGLAGGGGETQYF
>TRBJ1-1|.|TRBV5-1|15|.
TGCGCCAGCAGCTTGGGGGACAAAATGAACACTGAAGCTTTCTTT
CASSLGDKMNTEAFF
>TRBJ2-5|.|TRBV5-1|16|TRBD2
TGCGCCAGCAGCTTGGCCATAACTAGCGGTTTAGGGACCCAGTACTTC
CASSLAITSGLGTQYF
>TRBJ2-7|.|TRBV11-3|14|.
TGTGCCAGCAGCTTAGGGGCAGGATCCTACGAGCAGTACTTC
CASSLGAGSYEQYF
>TRBJ1-2|.|TRBV2|13|.
TGTGCCACCTTGACAGGACATCTCTATGGCTACACCTTC
CATLTGHLYGYTF
>TRBJ1-1|.|TRBV18|13|.
TGTGCCAGCTCACGGGGGACTCGCACTGAAGCTTTCTTT
CASSRGTRTEAFF
>TRBJ1-2|.|TRBV14|12|.
TGTGCCAGCAGCCAAGATTTCAGGGTTTACACCTTC
CASSQDFRVYTF
>TRBJ1-1|once|TRBV30|15|TRBD1
TGTGCCTGGAGGGGACAGTCCAGTTCCAACACTGAAGCTTTCTTT
CAWRGQSSSNTEAFF
>TRBJ2-3|.|TRBV6-5|16|TRBD2
TGTGCCAGCAGTTATAACGGCGGGGGGAAGACAGATACGCAGTATTTT
CASSYNGGGKTDTQYF
>TRBJ2-7|.|TRBV6-1|15|TRBD2
TGTGCCAGCAGTGAAAGGACTAGTCTTTGGTACGAGCAGTACTTC
CASSERTSLWYEQYF
>TRBJ1-5|.|TRBV6-5|14|.
TGTGCCAGCAGTTACTCGAGGGCGATTCAGCCCCAGCATTTT
CASSYSRAIQPQHF
>TRBJ1-5|.|TRBV28|15|.
TGTGCCAGCAGTTTAGACTTCGATTTCAATCAGCCCCAGCATTTT
CASSLDFDFNQPQHF
>TRBJ2-7|.|TRBV12-5|12|TRBD2
TGTGCTAGTGGTCCGGGGGGGGTCGAGCAGTACTTC
CASGPGGVEQYF
>TRBJ2-2|.|TRBV13|16|TRBD1
TGTGCCAGCAGCCCGCGCGGACAGGTGTGGCCCGGGGAGCTGTTTTTT
CASSPRGQVWPGELFF
>TRBJ2-2|.|TRBV6-5|13|.
TGTGCCAGCAGTTACTCGATGGGAGTGGGGCTGTTTTTT
CASSYSMGVGLFF
>TRBJ1-1|.|TRBV5-4|15|TRBD1
TGTGCCAGCAGCCGCCCACAGGGGGCGGGGGACGAAGCTTTCTTT
CASSRPQGAGDEAFF
>TRBJ2-1|few|TRBV27|17|TRBD2
TGTGCCAGCAGTTTAGGGCGGGGGGGCCGATTTAACAATGAGCAGTTCTTC
CASSLGRGGRFNNEQFF
>TRBJ1-6|.|TRBV5-6|15|TRBD1
TGTGCCAGCAGCTTACCCTGGGACAGAAATTCACCCCTCCACTTT
CASSLPWDRNSPLHF
>TRBJ2-1|.|TRBV7-9|16|TRBD2
TGTGCCAGCAGCTTAGAGAAGCGGGGGAGTCGGGTTGAGCAGTTCTTC
CASSLEKRGSRVEQFF
>TRBJ2-7|.|TRBV29-1|12|.
TGCAGCGTTGAGGACACGAACTACGAGCAGTACTTC
CSVEDTNYEQYF
>TRBJ1-2|.|TRBV19|10|.
TGTGCCACCCGGACAACTGTCTACACCTTC
CATRTTVYTF
>TRBJ2-3|.|TRBV19|17|TRBD2
TGTGCCAGTAGTATAGCCCGGTCCGGGACTAGCGATGCCACGCAGTATTTT
CASSIARSGTSDATQYF
>TRBJ2-5|.|TRBV7-2|13|.
TGTGCCAGCAGGGGCGGGGACCAAGAGACCCAGTACTTC
CASRGGDQETQYF
>TRBJ1-1|.|TRBV7-9|12|.
TGTGCCAGCAGCTTAGGACAGTATGAAGCTTTCTTT
CASSLGQYEAFF